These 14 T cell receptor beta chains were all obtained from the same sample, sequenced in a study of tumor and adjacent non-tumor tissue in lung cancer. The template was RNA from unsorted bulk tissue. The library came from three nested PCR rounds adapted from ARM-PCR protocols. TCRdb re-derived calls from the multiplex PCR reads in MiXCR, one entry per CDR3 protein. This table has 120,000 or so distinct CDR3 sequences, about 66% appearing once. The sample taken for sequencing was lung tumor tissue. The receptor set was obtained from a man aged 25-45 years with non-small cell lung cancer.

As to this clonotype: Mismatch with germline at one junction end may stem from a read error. CDR3 sequence reads: CASSESGEGYGYTF. The CDR3 nucleotides are TGTGCTAGCAGTGAATCAGGGGAGGGCTATGGCTACACCTTT. The chain carries TRBV6-5 and TRBJ1-2, with D perhaps matching TRBD1 (6 bases). The CDR3 is 14 residues long. Germline V gives CDR1 MNHEY, CDR2 SVGAGI.

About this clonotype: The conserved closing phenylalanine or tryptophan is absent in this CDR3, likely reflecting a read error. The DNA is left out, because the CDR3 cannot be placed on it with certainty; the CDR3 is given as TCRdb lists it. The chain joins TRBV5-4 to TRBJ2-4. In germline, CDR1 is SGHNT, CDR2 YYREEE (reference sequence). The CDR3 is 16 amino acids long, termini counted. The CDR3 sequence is CASSLTKNVAKNIRYL.

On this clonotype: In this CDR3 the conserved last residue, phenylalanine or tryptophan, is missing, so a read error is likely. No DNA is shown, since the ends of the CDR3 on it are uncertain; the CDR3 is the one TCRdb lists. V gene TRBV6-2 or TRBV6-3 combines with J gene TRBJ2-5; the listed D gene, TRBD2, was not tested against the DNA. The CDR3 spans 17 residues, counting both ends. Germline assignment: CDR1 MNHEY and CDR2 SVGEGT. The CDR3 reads CASRQNKKAGEQETRYL.

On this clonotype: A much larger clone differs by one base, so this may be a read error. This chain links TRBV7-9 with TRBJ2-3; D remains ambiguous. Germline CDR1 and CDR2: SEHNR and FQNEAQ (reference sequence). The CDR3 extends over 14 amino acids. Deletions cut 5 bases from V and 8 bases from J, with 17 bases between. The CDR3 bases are TGTGCCAGCAGCCCTTCCAGGTCATCATGTACGCAGTATTTT. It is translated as CASSPSRSSCTQYF. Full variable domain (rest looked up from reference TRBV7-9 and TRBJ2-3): DTGVSQNPRHKITKRGQNVTFRCDPISEHNRLYWYRQTLGQGPEFLTYFQNEAQLEKSRLLSDRFSAERPKGSFSTLEIQRTEQGDSAMYLCASSPSRSSCTQYFGPGTRLTVL.

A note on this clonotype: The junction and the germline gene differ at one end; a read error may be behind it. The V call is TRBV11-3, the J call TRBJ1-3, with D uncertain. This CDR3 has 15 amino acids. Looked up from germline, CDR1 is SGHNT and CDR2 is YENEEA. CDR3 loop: CGSSLAGVAGNTIYF. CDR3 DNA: TGTGGCAGCAGTTTAGCCGGGGTGGCTGGAAACACCATATATTTT.

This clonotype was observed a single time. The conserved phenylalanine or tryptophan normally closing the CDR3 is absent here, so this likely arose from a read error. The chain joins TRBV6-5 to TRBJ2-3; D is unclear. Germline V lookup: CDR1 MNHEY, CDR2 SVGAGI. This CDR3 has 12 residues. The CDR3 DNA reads TGTGCCAACAGTTACTCGCTCGATACGCAGTATCTT. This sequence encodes CANSYSLDTQYL.

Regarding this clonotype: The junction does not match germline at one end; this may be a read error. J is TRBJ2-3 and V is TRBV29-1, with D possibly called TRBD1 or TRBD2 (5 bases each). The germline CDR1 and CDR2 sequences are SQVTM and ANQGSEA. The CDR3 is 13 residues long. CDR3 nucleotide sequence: TGCAACGTTGAATGGGCCTTGGGGGATAAGCAGTATTTT. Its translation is CNVEWALGDKQYF.

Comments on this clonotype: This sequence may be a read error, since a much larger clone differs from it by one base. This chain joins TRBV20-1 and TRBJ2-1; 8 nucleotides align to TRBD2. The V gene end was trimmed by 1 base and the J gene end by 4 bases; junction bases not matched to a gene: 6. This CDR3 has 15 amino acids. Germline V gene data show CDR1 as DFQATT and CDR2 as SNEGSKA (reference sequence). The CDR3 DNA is TGCAGTGCTAGAGTCCAGACTAGCGCTTACAATGAGCAGTTCTTC. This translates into CSARVQTSAYNEQFF.

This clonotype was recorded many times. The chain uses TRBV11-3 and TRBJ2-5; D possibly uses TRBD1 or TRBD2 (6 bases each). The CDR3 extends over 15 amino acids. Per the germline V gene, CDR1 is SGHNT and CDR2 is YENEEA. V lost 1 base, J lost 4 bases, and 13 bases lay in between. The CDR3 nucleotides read TGTGCCAGCAGCTTAGGCACCGGAGGGGGAGAGACCCAGTACTTC. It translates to CASSLGTGGGETQYF.

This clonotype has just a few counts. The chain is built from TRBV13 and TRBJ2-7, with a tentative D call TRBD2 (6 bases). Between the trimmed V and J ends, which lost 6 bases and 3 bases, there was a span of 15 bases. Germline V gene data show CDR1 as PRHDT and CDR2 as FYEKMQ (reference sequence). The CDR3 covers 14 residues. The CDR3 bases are TGTGCCAGCAGTCTTGGACACGGGGGCTACGAGCAGTACTTC. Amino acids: CASSLGHGGYEQYF.

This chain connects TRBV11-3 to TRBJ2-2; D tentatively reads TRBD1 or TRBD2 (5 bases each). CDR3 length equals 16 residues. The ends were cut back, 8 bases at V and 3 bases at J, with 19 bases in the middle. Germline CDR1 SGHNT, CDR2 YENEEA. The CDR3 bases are TGTGCCAGCGGCTCCCGGGGCAGACCAGACACCGGGGAGCTGTTTTTT. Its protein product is CASGSRGRPDTGELFF.

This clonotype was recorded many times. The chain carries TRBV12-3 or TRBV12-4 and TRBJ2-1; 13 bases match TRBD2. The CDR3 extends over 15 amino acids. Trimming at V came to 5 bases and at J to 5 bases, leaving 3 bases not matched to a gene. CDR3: CASSPGLAGDNEQFF. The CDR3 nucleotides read TGTGCCAGCAGTCCCGGACTAGCGGGAGACAATGAGCAGTTCTTC.

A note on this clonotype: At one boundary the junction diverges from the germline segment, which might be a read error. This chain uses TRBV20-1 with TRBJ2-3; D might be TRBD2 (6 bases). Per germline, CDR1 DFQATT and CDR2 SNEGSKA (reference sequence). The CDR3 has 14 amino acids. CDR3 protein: CSEVGGLILDMQYF. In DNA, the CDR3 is TGCAGTGAGGTAGGCGGACTAATTCTAGATATGCAGTATTTT.

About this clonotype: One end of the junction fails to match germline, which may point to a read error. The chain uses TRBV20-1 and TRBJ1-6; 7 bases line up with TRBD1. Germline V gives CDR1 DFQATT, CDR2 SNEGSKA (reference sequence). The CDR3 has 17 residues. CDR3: CSARREDRSSYNSPLQF. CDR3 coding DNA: TGCAGTGCTAGAAGGGAGGACAGGAGCTCCTATAATTCACCCCTCCAATTT.